A single sample gave rise to the 27 T cell receptor beta chains below, sequenced in a study of T cell repertoires in cytomegalovirus infection. TCRdb re-called the reads through MiXCR, storing one row per CDR3 protein. The sample lists 150,000 to 200,000 distinct CDR3 sequences, roughly 28% seen once, with roughly 32% in the top ten. The sample taken for sequencing was PBMCs. These receptor sequences come from a human donor in good health (CMV status not recorded). Some clones in this sample may be carry-over from other donors' samples.

The V gene is TRBV7-9, the J gene TRBJ2-5, with 7 nucleotides matching TRBD1. This CDR3 contains 15 residues. The V and J ends lost 3 bases and 5 bases, in that order; junction bases with no gene match: 9. Germline V gene data show CDR1 as SEHNR and CDR2 as FQNEAQ (reference sequence). The CDR3 sequence: CASSFVRGGRETQYF. The CDR3 DNA sequence: TGTGCCAGCAGCTTTGTGAGAGGGGGCAGGGAGACCCAGTACTTC.

This clonotype was counted only a few times. Here the CDR3 reads CASSIRGASYNSPLHF. The DNA of the CDR3 is TGTGCCAGTAGTATACGCGGAGCCTCCTATAATTCACCCCTCCACTTT. This chain joins TRBV19 and TRBJ1-6; D gene unclear. The CDR3 consists of 16 residues. With 2 bases removed from V and 0 bases from J, the gap between germline ends came to 8 bases. Germline V gene lookup returns CDR1 LNHDA and CDR2 SQIVND (reference sequence).

The gene calls are TRBV6-4 and TRBJ1-2; D call uncertain. Trimming left V 0 bases short and J 2 bases short, with 10 bases between. The CDR3 has 15 residues. Germline-derived CDR1 and CDR2 are MRHNA and SNTAGT. The CDR3 loop reads CASSDSGSSNYGYTF. CDR3 nucleotides: TGTGCCAGCAGTGACTCGGGCTCCTCCAACTATGGCTACACCTTC.

This clonotype was recorded at least ten times. The genes are TRBV7-8 and TRBJ1-2, with 7 bases matching TRBD1. The CDR3 totals 15 residues. In germline, CDR1 is SGHVS, CDR2 FQNEAQ. The V gene end was trimmed by 1 base and the J gene end by 6 bases; junction bases not matched to a gene: 8. The chain's CDR3 is CASSLERQGGDGYTF. The CDR3, as DNA: TGTGCCAGCAGCTTAGAAAGACAGGGCGGAGATGGCTACACCTTC.

This clonotype was detected a few times. This chain uses TRBV4-1 with TRBJ2-7; D is perhaps TRBD2 (5 bases). Germline CDR1 reads MGHRA; CDR2 reads YSYEKL. The length of the CDR3 is 14 residues. The V and J ends lost 2 bases and 4 bases respectively, with 12 bases between them. DNA for the CDR3: TGCGCCAGCAGCCAAACCCGTGAGGGATACGAGCAGTACTTC. Its protein product is CASSQTREGYEQYF.

The gene calls are TRBV7-9 and TRBJ2-1; the match to TRBD2 covers 13 bases. V trimming: 5 bases; J trimming: 12 bases; junction bases outside the gene matches: 7. This CDR3 has 14 amino acids. CDR1 SEHNR and CDR2 FQNEAQ come from the germline V gene (reference sequence). The CDR3 DNA reads TGTGCCAGCAGCCACGGGACTAGCGGGGATTTGCAGTTCTTC. This encodes CASSHGTSGDLQFF.

This clonotype came up many times. The chain carries TRBV7-2 and TRBJ1-5, with a tentative D call TRBD1 (5 bases). Trimming stripped 4 bases from V and 3 bases from J, with 13 bases between. The V gene's germline CDR1 is SGHTA and CDR2 FQGNSA. The CDR3 spans 15 residues. In DNA form, the CDR3 reads TGTGCCAGCAGCTCCACAGGAGTTTCCAATCAGCCCCAGCATTTT. Its translation is CASSSTGVSNQPQHF.

This sequence joins TRBV7-3 and TRBJ2-5; TRBD1 matches at 8 bases. The CDR3 spans 13 residues. The germline gives CDR1 SGHTA, CDR2 FQGTGA. The trim removed 4 bases at V and 5 bases at J, leaving 3 bases unmatched. The CDR3 coding sequence is TGTGCCAGCAGCTCAGGGGGCGTGGAGACCCAGTACTTC. Translation gives CASSSGGVETQYF.

This clonotype was counted ten times or more. This chain's CDR3 is CASSIGTTETQYF. The DNA for the CDR3 is TGTGCCAGCAGCATTGGGACAACAGAGACCCAGTACTTC. The chain has TRBV11-2 and TRBJ2-5; possible D gene TRBD1, 6 bases. Trimming shortened V by 5 bases and J by 4 bases, and 11 bases separated the two germline ends. The length of the CDR3 is 13 residues. Germline CDR1 reads SGHAT; CDR2 reads FQNNGV.

This clonotype was detected once. CDR3 DNA sequence: TGCGCCAGCAGCGCCCAGGGGATTGATGGCTACACCTTC. Translated, it gives CASSAQGIDGYTF. The chain joins TRBV5-1 to TRBJ1-2, with D perhaps matching TRBD1 (6 bases). Trimming left V 4 bases short and J 6 bases short, with 13 bases between. The CDR3 extends over 13 amino acids. Germline V gene sequence: CDR1 SGHRS, CDR2 YFSETQ. Together with reference TRBV5-1 and TRBJ1-2, the CDR3 gives the full variable domain: KAGVTQTPRYLIKTRGQQVTLSCSPISGHRSVSWYQQTPGQGLQFLFEYFSETQRNKGNFPGRFSGRQFSNSRSEMNVSTLELGDSALYLCASSAQGIDGYTFGSGTRLTVV.

A remark on this clonotype: A read error may be the cause here, since a much bigger clone is one base away. The chain uses TRBV3-1 and TRBJ2-1, with D tentatively TRBD2 (6 bases). Germline V lookup: CDR1 LGHDT, CDR2 YNNKEL (reference sequence). V was trimmed by 2 bases and J by 8 bases, leaving 16 bases between them. CDR3 length: 15 residues. The CDR3 DNA reads TGTGCCAGCAGCCAATCAAGGGACTGCCCCGATGAGCAGTTCTTC. The encoded protein is CASSQSRDCPDEQFF.

This chain uses TRBV10-3 with TRBJ2-3; D may be TRBD1 or TRBD2 (7 bases each). Germline V lookup: CDR1 ENHRY, CDR2 SYGVKD. Trimming cost V 2 bases and J 4 bases, with 16 bases left between them. This CDR3 region has 16 residues. The CDR3 sequence is CAISELRQGGPDTQYF. The CDR3, as DNA: TGTGCCATCAGTGAGCTACGACAGGGAGGGCCAGATACGCAGTATTTT.

The table lists this clonotype with a few counts. This sequence joins TRBV7-9 and TRBJ2-3; maybe TRBD2 (5 bases). Germline CDR1 SEHNR, CDR2 FQNEAQ (reference sequence). V was shortened by 5 bases and J by 6 bases, with 18 bases between the two germline ends. The CDR3 has 15 residues. The CDR3 DNA sequence: TGTGCCAGCAGCGATATAGCCGTCGGAGGTGATACGCAGTATTTT. Its protein is CASSDIAVGGDTQYF.

This clonotype was observed a handful of times. V gene TRBV10-3 combines with J gene TRBJ2-1, with D unclear. CDR1 and CDR2 from the germline V gene are ENHRY and SYGVKD. CDR3 length: 16 amino acids. The V and J ends lost 8 bases and 8 bases respectively, with 25 bases between them. CDR3 coding DNA: TGTGCCATCGCCAGTAAGACCGGAGTGTCGCGCGATGAGCAGTTCTTC. Amino acids: CAIASKTGVSRDEQFF.

The chain uses TRBV23-1 and TRBJ2-2; D not resolved. TRBV23-1 is marked as an open reading frame, function uncertain. The CDR3 contains 16 residues. The germline V and J ends were trimmed by 2 bases and 2 bases, with 12 bases remaining between them. The CDR3 here is CASSQKGQANTGELFF. CDR3 bases: TGCGCCAGCAGTCAAAAAGGGCAGGCCAACACCGGGGAGCTGTTTTTT.

This clonotype was seen more than once but under ten times. The chain joins TRBV28 to TRBJ1-4; tentative D call: TRBD1 (5 bases). The CDR3 has 15 residues. In germline, CDR1 is MDHEN, CDR2 SYDVKM. V lost 2 bases and J lost 4, with 11 bases in between. The CDR3 coding sequence is TGTGCCAGCAGTTTAACCGGGACCTATAATGAAAAACTGTTTTTT. It yields the protein CASSLTGTYNEKLFF.

This clonotype occurred many times. The rearrangement uses TRBV7-2 and TRBJ2-7, with 9 nucleotides matching TRBD1. The CDR3 loop spans 14 amino acids. Germline lookup yields CDR1 SGHTA and CDR2 FQGNSA. V dropped 5 bases and J dropped 3; count of bases not matched to a gene: 5. CDR3 nucleotides: TGTGCCAGCAGCCCCGGGACAGGGCGCTACGAGCAGTACTTC. Its translation: CASSPGTGRYEQYF.

The table lists this clonotype with a count of one. V is TRBV29-1 and J is TRBJ1-2; 7 nucleotides line up with TRBD1. CDR1 is SQVTM, CDR2 ANQGSEA, per germline. The CDR3 length is 13 residues. V shed 8 bases and J 8 bases; nucleotides not matched to a gene: 14. In DNA form, the CDR3 reads TGCAGCTTCCCTACAGGGGCTCTAGGAGGCTACACCTTC. Its protein is CSFPTGALGGYTF.

The sample holds a few counts of this clonotype. This chain connects TRBV4-2 to TRBJ2-7; D gene ambiguous. Germline CDR1 reads LGHNA; CDR2 reads YNFKEQ. The CDR3 extends over 16 amino acids. Deletions cut 0 bases from V and 0 bases from J, with 12 bases between. The CDR3 sequence: CASSQDRASPSYEQYF. The CDR3 nucleotides read TGTGCCAGCAGCCAAGATAGGGCCAGCCCCTCCTACGAGCAGTACTTC.

This clonotype was recorded a few times. The chain combines TRBV6-2 or TRBV6-3 with TRBJ1-3; no firm D call. Trimming removed 6 bases at V and 0 bases at J, with 18 bases between. Germline V gene sequence: CDR1 MNHEY, CDR2 SVGEGT. This CDR3 spans 17 amino acids. In DNA form, the CDR3 reads TGTGCCAGCAGAAACAACCTGGTGGCCTTCTCTGGAAACACCATATATTTT. This codes for CASRNNLVAFSGNTIYF.

In its sample, this clonotype was seen once. The chain has TRBV6-6 and TRBJ1-5, with a tentative D call TRBD1 (6 bases). The CDR3 is 16 amino acids. Trimming removed 0 bases from V and 3 bases from J, with 12 bases in between. Germline assignment: CDR1 MNHNY and CDR2 SVGAGI (reference sequence). The CDR3 region is CASSYSARGANQPQHF. The CDR3 DNA sequence: TGTGCCAGCAGTTACTCGGCGAGGGGGGCCAATCAGCCCCAGCATTTT.

This sequence joins TRBV5-1 and TRBJ2-1; 9 bases fit TRBD2. Germline V gene data show CDR1 as SGHRS and CDR2 as YFSETQ. The CDR3 covers 16 residues. V dropped 1 base and J dropped 2; count of bases not matched to a gene: 4. Here the CDR3 reads CASSLLGGGAYNEQFF. CDR3 nucleotides: TGCGCCAGCAGCTTGCTCGGCGGGGGGGCCTACAATGAGCAGTTCTTC.

The V and J genes are TRBV7-8 and TRBJ2-3, with a weak D call TRBD1 (6 bases). CDR1 is SGHVS and CDR2 is FQNEAQ in the germline V gene. The CDR3 sequence is 18 residues long. V lost 3 bases, J lost 1 base, and 20 bases lay in between. The CDR3 nucleotides read TGTGCCAGCAGCTTCATAAAGGGGCAGGGGCGAGGCACAGATACGCAGTATTTT. Translation gives CASSFIKGQGRGTDTQYF. Filled out from reference TRBV7-8 and TRBJ2-3, the complete variable domain reads GAGVSQSPRYKVAKRGQDVALRCDPISGHVSLFWYQQALGQGPEFLTYFQNEAQLDKSGLPSDRFFAERPEGSVSTLKIQRTQQEDSAVYLCASSFIKGQGRGTDTQYFGPGTRLTVL.

V gene TRBV29-1 combines with J gene TRBJ1-2; D remains ambiguous. V lost 3 bases and J 8 bases, leaving 10 bases between the germline ends. Germline V gene lookup returns CDR1 SQVTM and CDR2 ANQGSEA. The length of the CDR3 is 11 residues. The CDR3 nucleotides are TGCAGCGTTGAGAATAGCTCGGGCTACACCTTC. Amino acid sequence: CSVENSSGYTF.

V gene TRBV29-1 combines with J gene TRBJ1-5; possible D gene TRBD1, 5 bases. Trimming left V 2 bases short and J 0 bases short, with 17 bases between. CDR1 and CDR2 (germline): SQVTM, ANQGSEA. This CDR3 region has 17 residues. The CDR3, as DNA: TGCAGCGTTGAATTCTGGCCGGGACGTGCTAGCAATCAGCCCCAGCATTTT. It is translated as CSVEFWPGRASNQPQHF.

The chain uses TRBV7-6 and TRBJ2-6, with D possibly matching TRBD1 (5 bases). The CDR3 runs to 15 residues. Germline V gives CDR1 SGHVS, CDR2 FNYEAQ. V lost 3 bases to trimming and J lost 0 bases, with 6 bases between them. CDR3 sequence: CASSLTVSGANVLTF. Written as DNA, the CDR3 is TGTGCCAGCAGCTTGACAGTCTCTGGGGCCAACGTCCTGACTTTC.

This chain connects TRBV7-6 to TRBJ1-2; 8 bases map to TRBD1. The V gene's germline CDR1 is SGHVS and CDR2 FNYEAQ. V lost 5 bases and J lost 2; bases outside the gene matches: 13. CDR3 length: 17 residues. The CDR3 DNA reads as TGTGCCAGCAGCCCCCAGGGCGGGACAGGATCCAACTATGGCTACACCTTC. Translated, it gives CASSPQGGTGSNYGYTF.